A selection of T cell receptor beta chains follows, all from one sample in a study of T cell repertoires in cytomegalovirus infection. From the reads, TCRdb called clonotypes with MiXCR, one entry per CDR3 protein. The sample has about 700,000 distinct CDR3 sequences, 30% to 40% seen once. The antigens of these receptors remain unknown. Sequencing was performed on cultured PBMCs, taken from culture after CMV antigen stimulation. The receptors were gathered from a human donor in good health (CMV status not recorded). Some clones in this sample may be carry-over from other donors' samples. The CDR3 runs from the conserved cysteine through the conserved F or W. D genes are given only for firm matches. Size is stated for part of the rows, as once, few or many counts, or as a class when the clone is expanded.

.,TRBD2,TRBJ2-3,TRBV6-6,CASSYSLAGEADTQYF,TGTGCCAGCAGTTACTCGCTAGCGGGAGAGGCAGATACGCAGTATTTT
.,.,TRBJ2-1,TRBV7-6,CASSLGPNYNEQFF,TGTGCCAGCAGCTTAGGCCCCAACTACAATGAGCAGTTCTTC
few,.,TRBJ2-1,TRBV6-2/TRBV6-3,CASSYGGTLYNEQFF,TGTGCCAGCAGTTACGGGGGGACCCTTTACAATGAGCAGTTCTTC
.,.,TRBJ1-5,TRBV23-1,CASTFRWGEQPQHF,TGCGCCAGCACTTTCAGGTGGGGAGAACAGCCCCAGCATTTT
once,.,TRBJ1-6,TRBV4-1,CASSQGAPNSPLHF,TGCGCCAGCAGCCAAGGTGCTCCAAATTCACCCCTCCACTTT
.,.,TRBJ1-3,TRBV11-3,CASSGGYGNTIYF,TGTGCCAGCAGCGGGGGTTACGGAAACACCATATATTTT
.,TRBD1,TRBJ1-4,TRBV28,CASNQGQGREKLFF,TGTGCCAGCAACCAGGGACAGGGACGTGAAAAACTGTTTTTT
.,TRBD2,TRBJ2-5,TRBV7-6,CARSLRASGVETQYF,TGTGCCAGAAGCTTAAGGGCTAGCGGGGTTGAGACCCAGTACTTC
few,.,TRBJ2-7,TRBV11-2,CASSLDLFGYEQYF,TGTGCCAGCAGCTTAGATCTGTTTGGGTACGAGCAGTACTTC
.,TRBD2,TRBJ2-7,TRBV15,CATSTSHYSGSNEQYF,TGTGCCACCAGCACCTCACATTACAGCGGGAGCAACGAGCAGTACTTC
.,TRBD1,TRBJ1-1,TRBV6-2/TRBV6-3,CASRAQGAGTEAFF,TGTGCCAGCAGAGCTCAGGGGGCCGGGACTGAAGCTTTCTTT
.,.,TRBJ1-5,TRBV6-2/TRBV6-3,CASSYLDWTAGKPQHF,TGTGCCAGCAGTTACTTAGATTGGACAGCCGGCAAGCCCCAGCATTTT
few,.,TRBJ1-1,TRBV6-2/TRBV6-3,CASSYGRGDTEAFF,TGTGCCAGCAGTTATGGGCGTGGGGACACTGAAGCTTTCTTT
.,.,TRBJ2-5,TRBV2,CASSRDHQPQRSSKTQYF,TGTGCCAGCAGTCGGGACCACCAACCACAAAGATCGAGTAAGACCCAGTACTTC
many,.,TRBJ2-5,TRBV7-2,CASSLDSLQETQYF,TGTGCCAGCAGCTTAGATAGCCTACAAGAGACCCAGTACTTC
many,.,TRBJ1-1,TRBV7-6,CASSLAPGTEAFF,TGTGCCAGCAGCTTAGCGCCCGGTACTGAAGCTTTCTTT
.,.,TRBJ2-4,TRBV18,CASSNRLVKNIQYF,TGTGCCAGCTCGAATCGACTCGTCAAAAACATTCAGTACTTC
.,TRBD1,TRBJ2-1,TRBV7-6,CASSLTWTGTNEQFF,TGTGCCAGCAGCTTAACTTGGACAGGGACGAATGAGCAGTTCTTC
few,.,TRBJ2-1,TRBV6-6,CASSYQGTINEQFF,TGTGCCAGCAGTTACCAGGGGACAATCAATGAGCAGTTCTTC
.,.,TRBJ2-2,TRBV24-1,CATQQGPNTGELFF,TGTGCCACCCAACAAGGGCCCAACACCGGGGAGCTGTTTTTT
.,.,TRBJ1-2,TRBV7-9,CASSRFKGRNYGYTF,TGTGCCAGCAGCCGTTTTAAGGGGCGAAACTATGGCTACACCTTC
.,TRBD1,TRBJ1-3,TRBV12-3/TRBV12-4,CASSFGTAFGNTIYF,TGTGCCAGCAGTTTCGGGACAGCCTTTGGAAACACCATATATTTT
.,.,TRBJ2-7,TRBV20-1,CSARYRQSYEQYF,TGCAGTGCTAGGTACCGACAATCCTACGAGCAGTACTTC
few,.,TRBJ2-1,TRBV12-3/TRBV12-4,CASSFVPAEQFF,TGTGCCAGCAGTTTCGTCCCGGCTGAGCAGTTCTTC
few,TRBD2,TRBJ2-1,TRBV10-2,CASSQTSGRGNEQFF,TGCGCCAGCAGCCAGACTAGCGGGAGGGGCAATGAGCAGTTCTTC
.,.,TRBJ2-5,TRBV4-2,CASSHPPLARNVEETQYF,TGTGCCAGCAGCCATCCCCCCTTGGCCAGGAATGTAGAAGAGACCCAGTACTTC
.,TRBD2,TRBJ2-4,TRBV20-1,CSAPVGGTAKNIQYF,TGCAGTGCTCCTGTGGGAGGGACGGCCAAAAACATTCAGTACTTC
.,.,TRBJ1-1,TRBV27,CASRSQTKNTEAFF,TGTGCCAGCAGATCACAGACAAAGAACACTGAAGCTTTCTTT
few,.,TRBJ2-5,TRBV6-6,CASSYEGGTQETQYF,TGTGCCAGCAGTTATGAAGGAGGTACCCAAGAGACCCAGTACTTC
few,TRBD2,TRBJ2-2,TRBV11-2,CASSLGYWTSGRASTGELFF,TGTGCCAGCAGCTTAGGCTACTGGACTAGCGGGAGAGCGAGCACCGGGGAGCTGTTTTTT
.,TRBD2,TRBJ2-1,TRBV11-2,CASSLGLAGRSEQFF,TGTGCCAGCAGCTTAGGTCTAGCGGGACGAAGTGAGCAGTTCTTC
few,.,TRBJ2-7,TRBV6-1,CASSETRAGGEQYF,TGTGCCAGCAGTGAGACCCGGGCAGGAGGAGAGCAGTACTTC
few,TRBD2,TRBJ2-3,TRBV15,CATSRVSGGPDTQYF,TGTGCCACCAGCAGAGTTAGCGGGGGGCCAGATACGCAGTATTTT
few,.,TRBJ1-1,TRBV6-1,CASRKLGHLNTEAFF,TGTGCCAGCAGGAAATTGGGACATCTGAACACTGAAGCTTTCTTT
.,.,TRBJ1-1,TRBV6-2/TRBV6-3,CASAGWPEAFF,TGTGCCAGCGCCGGGTGGCCTGAAGCTTTCTTT
.,TRBD1,TRBJ2-7,TRBV20-1,CSAQSAFGQGRLTYEQYF,TGCAGTGCCCAATCGGCTTTCGGACAGGGGCGATTAACCTACGAGCAGTACTTC
.,.,TRBJ1-5,TRBV7-9,CASSYGPAEQPQHF,TGTGCCAGCAGCTACGGCCCGGCAGAGCAGCCCCAGCATTTT
few,.,TRBJ1-6,TRBV6-1,CASSERWGSPLHF,TGTGCCAGCAGTGAACGGTGGGGTTCACCCCTCCACTTT
few,.,TRBJ1-2,TRBV7-2,CASSRGTPTGYTF,TGTGCCAGCAGCCGGGGGACTCCCACTGGCTACACCTTC
.,.,TRBJ1-3,TRBV11-2,CASRPDEGGQRYTIYF,TGTGCCAGCAGACCTGATGAGGGGGGCCAACGATACACCATATATTTT
few,.,TRBJ2-4,TRBV7-2,CASSLARLGSKNIQYF,TGTGCCAGCAGCTTAGCGCGGCTAGGGTCCAAAAACATTCAGTACTTC
.,.,TRBJ2-7,TRBV10-3,CAISEPQGSYEQYF,TGTGCCATCAGTGAGCCACAGGGTTCCTACGAGCAGTACTTC
few,.,TRBJ2-5,TRBV5-1,CASSSNRLISETQYF,TGCGCCAGCAGCTCGAACCGTCTGATATCGGAGACCCAGTACTTC
.,.,TRBJ2-1,TRBV6-5,CASSYGTAVSYNEQFF,TGTGCCAGCAGTTATGGTACAGCGGTCTCCTACAATGAGCAGTTCTTC
.,TRBD2,TRBJ2-5,TRBV6-2/TRBV6-3,CASKRGLAGIQGTQYF,TGTGCCAGCAAGAGGGGATTAGCGGGGATCCAGGGGACCCAGTACTTC